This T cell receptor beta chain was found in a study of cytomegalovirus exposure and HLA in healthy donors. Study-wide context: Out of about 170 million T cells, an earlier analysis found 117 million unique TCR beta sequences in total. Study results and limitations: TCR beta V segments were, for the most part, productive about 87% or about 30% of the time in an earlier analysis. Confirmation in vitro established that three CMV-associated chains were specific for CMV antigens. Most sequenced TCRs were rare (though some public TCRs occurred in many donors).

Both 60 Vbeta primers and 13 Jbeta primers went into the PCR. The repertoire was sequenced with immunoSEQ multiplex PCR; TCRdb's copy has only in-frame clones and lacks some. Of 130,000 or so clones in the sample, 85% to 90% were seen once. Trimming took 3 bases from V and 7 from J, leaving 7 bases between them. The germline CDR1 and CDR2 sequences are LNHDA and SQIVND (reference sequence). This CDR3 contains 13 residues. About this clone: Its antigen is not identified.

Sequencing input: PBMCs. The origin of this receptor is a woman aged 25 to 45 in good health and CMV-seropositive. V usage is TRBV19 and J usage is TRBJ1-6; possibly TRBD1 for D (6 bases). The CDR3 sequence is CASSIQGNSPLHF. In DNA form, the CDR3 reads TGTGCCAGTAGTATCCAGGGGAATTCACCCCTCCACTTT.